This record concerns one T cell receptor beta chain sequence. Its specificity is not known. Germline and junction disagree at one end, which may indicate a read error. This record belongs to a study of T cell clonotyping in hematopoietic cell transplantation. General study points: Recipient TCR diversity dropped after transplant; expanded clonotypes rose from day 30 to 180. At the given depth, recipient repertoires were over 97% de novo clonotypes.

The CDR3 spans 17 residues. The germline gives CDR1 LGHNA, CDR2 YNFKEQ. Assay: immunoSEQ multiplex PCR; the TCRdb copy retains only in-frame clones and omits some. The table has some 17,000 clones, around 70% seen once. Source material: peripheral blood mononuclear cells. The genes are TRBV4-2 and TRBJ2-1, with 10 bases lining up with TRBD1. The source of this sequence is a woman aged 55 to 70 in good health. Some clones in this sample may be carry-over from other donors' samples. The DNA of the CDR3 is TGTGCCAGCAGCCAAGCGTCGAGACAGGGGGCTTACAGTGAGCAGTTCTTC. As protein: CASSQASRQGAYSEQFF.